This is a list of T cell receptor beta chains from one sample in a study of T cell responses to AZD1222 COVID-19 vaccine. Assay used: immunoSEQ multiplex PCR; TCRdb lists only in-frame clones, some missing. This repertoire shows 140,000 to 150,000 clones, over 90% found once; its top ten account for around 5%. The sample consisted of peripheral blood, taken on day 0 of AZD1222 vaccination. These receptors were obtained from an adult in good health. CDR3s include the opening cysteine and the closing phenylalanine or tryptophan. D genes are given only for firm matches. Clone size is shown for a subset of rows, as once, few, many or a class of expanded clone.

-	once	TRBV19	TRBJ2-1	CASSFPGRDQFF	TGTGCCAGTAGTTTCCCGGGACGTGACCAGTTCTTC
TRBD1	-	TRBV28	TRBJ1-2	CASSPPDRVYGYTF	TGTGCCAGCAGTCCCCCCGACAGGGTCTATGGCTACACCTTC
TRBD1	-	TRBV28	TRBJ2-7	CASSHLSWRQGSSSYEQYF	TGTGCCAGCAGTCACCTCTCCTGGAGACAGGGGTCGAGCTCCTACGAGCAGTACTTC
-	-	TRBV6-1	TRBJ1-1	CASSEVTVVWSAEAFF	TGTGCCAGCAGTGAAGTAACTGTCGTATGGTCCGCTGAAGCTTTCTTT
-	-	TRBV24-1	TRBJ1-1	CATSDATGSTEAFF	TGTGCCACCAGTGATGCCACAGGGAGTACTGAAGCTTTCTTT
TRBD1	-	TRBV10-1	TRBJ2-7	CASTTGSPEQYF	TGCGCCAGTACGACAGGGTCCCCCGAGCAGTACTTC
TRBD1	-	TRBV11-2	TRBJ2-1	CASSGRGTGGVYNNEQFF	TGTGCCAGCAGCGGCCGTGGGACAGGAGGTGTGTACAACAATGAGCAGTTCTTC
-	-	TRBV4-1	TRBJ1-1	CASTALGVNTEAFF	TGCGCCAGCACTGCACTCGGGGTAAACACTGAAGCTTTCTTT
TRBD1	-	TRBV27	TRBJ2-3	CASSFWETGGADTQYF	TGTGCCAGCAGTTTTTGGGAGACAGGGGGCGCAGATACGCAGTATTTT
-	few	TRBV6-4	TRBJ2-2	CASSDSNAGELFF	TGTGCCAGCAGTGACTCGAACGCCGGGGAGCTGTTTTTT
-	-	TRBV6-2/TRBV6-3	TRBJ2-7	CASSLRPAHEQYF	TGTGCCAGCAGTTTGCGGCCTGCCCACGAGCAGTACTTC
TRBD1	-	TRBV6-1	TRBJ1-2	CASSDLTGGISYTF	TGTGCCAGCAGTGACCTGACAGGGGGTATAAGCTACACCTTC
-	once	TRBV6-5	TRBJ1-1	CASRGNTEAFF	TGTGCCAGCAGGGGAAACACTGAAGCTTTCTTT
-	-	TRBV5-4	TRBJ1-6	CASSPGPAYNSPLHF	TGTGCCAGCAGCCCGGGACCTGCCTATAATTCACCCCTCCACTTT
-	-	TRBV9	TRBJ2-7	CASSPRLVAVPYEQYF	TGTGCCAGCAGCCCCAGACTTGTGGCGGTCCCCTACGAGCAGTACTTC
-	-	TRBV24-1	TRBJ2-5	CATSGRDQETQYF	TGTGCCACCAGTGGCAGGGACCAAGAGACCCAGTACTTC
-	-	TRBV30	TRBJ2-1	CAWSPPVLRGRMNEQFF	TGTGCCTGGAGTCCCCCCGTCCTTCGAGGGAGGATGAATGAGCAGTTCTTC
-	-	TRBV19	TRBJ1-2	CASSIEADGRPYGYTF	TGTGCCAGTAGTATAGAGGCAGACGGGAGACCCTATGGCTACACCTTC
-	-	TRBV7-2	TRBJ2-2	CASSRGLGGTGELFF	TGTGCCAGCAGCAGAGGACTTGGTGGGACCGGGGAGCTGTTTTTT
-	-	TRBV7-8	TRBJ2-5	CASSFWETPDQETQYF	TGTGCCAGCAGCTTTTGGGAGACACCCGACCAAGAGACCCAGTACTTC